This TCR beta chain was captured in a study of CD8+ T cells in alopecia areata. Isolated RNA was reverse transcribed into cDNA used as the sequencing template. This table comes from immunoSEQ multiplex PCR, and its TCRdb copy is limited to in-frame clones, with some not included. The sample has approximately 99,000 clones, 55% to 70% seen once; the top ten hold more than 20%. Findings of the study overall: Tissue-resident alphabeta T cells belonging to normal skin likewise get sequenced within scalp specimens. An increase in clonality over normal scalp was evident in lesional scalp, especially alopecia totalis/universalis.

Obtained from alopecia areata patients were lesional scalp punch biopsies along with peripheral blood. Cell sorting on a FACSAria was used to separate CD4+ and CD8+ T cells from the PBMCs. With regard to this clone: The antigen is undetermined.

Germline CDR1 is MNHEY and CDR2 is SMNVEV (reference sequence). CDR3 length: 14 amino acids. V was clipped by 6 bases and J by 6 bases; unmatched bases: 9. What was sequenced was NKG2D-low CD8+ T cells sorted from blood. The TCR originated in a human donor with alopecia areata. The V gene is TRBV27, the J gene TRBJ2-7; 9 positions agree with TRBD1. The CDR3 DNA is TGTGCCAGCAGATCTACAGGGGGCGGAGGCGAGCAGTACTTC. Its protein is CASRSTGGGGEQYF.